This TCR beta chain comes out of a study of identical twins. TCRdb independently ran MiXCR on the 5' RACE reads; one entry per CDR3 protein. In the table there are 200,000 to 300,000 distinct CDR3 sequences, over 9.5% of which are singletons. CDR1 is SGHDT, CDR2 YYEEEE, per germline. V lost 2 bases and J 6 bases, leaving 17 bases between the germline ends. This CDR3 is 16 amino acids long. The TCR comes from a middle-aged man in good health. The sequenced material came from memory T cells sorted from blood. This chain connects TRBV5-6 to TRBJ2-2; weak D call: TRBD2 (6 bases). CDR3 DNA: TGTGCCAGCAGCTTCTATTACCGGGAGCCCGCCGGGGAGCTGTTTTTT. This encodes CASSFYYREPAGELFF.